This is a list of T cell receptor beta chains from one sample in a study of T cells after yellow fever vaccination. TCRdb fed the 5' RACE reads into MiXCR, producing one record per CDR3 protein. This sample carries 25,000 to 30,000 distinct CDR3 sequences, less than 5.5% of them seen once, and the ten largest clones take about 38%. Sample: CD8+ T cells sorted from PBMCs, taken 10 days after the yellow fever booster vaccination. The receptors originated from a man aged 25-45 years who received the YFV17D yellow fever vaccine. Each CDR3 is given with its conserved first and last residue. The D gene is left open where the match is weak. Only some rows state a clone size, as once, few, many or a class for expanded clones.

>TRBV7-2|many|TRBJ2-5|TRBD2
TGTGCCAGCAGCTTAGCGTTAGCGGGAGTGGAGACCCAGTACTTC
CASSLALAGVETQYF
>TRBV11-2|many|TRBJ1-4|NA
TGTGCCAGCAGCTCGACAACAACTAATGAAAAACTGTTTTTT
CASSSTTTNEKLFF
>TRBV6-5|many|TRBJ2-7|NA
TGTGCCAGCAGTTACGCCCGGGACAACTACGAGCAGTACTTC
CASSYARDNYEQYF
>TRBV13|many|TRBJ2-1|NA
TGTGCCAGCAGCCCTCAGAGGGAGTGGGAGCAGTTCTTC
CASSPQREWEQFF
>TRBV12-3/TRBV12-4|NA|TRBJ2-3|TRBD2
TGTGCCAGCACCCAAGGGCGGGAGGGCCCTTCGGATACGCAGTATTTT
CASTQGREGPSDTQYF
>TRBV7-9|many|TRBJ2-7|NA
TGTGCCAGCAGCCCAACCTACGAGCAGTACTTC
CASSPTYEQYF
>TRBV30|many|TRBJ1-1|NA
TGTGCCTGGGGTTCGGGACCGAGGACTGAAGCTTTCTTT
CAWGSGPRTEAFF
>TRBV7-8|many|TRBJ2-1|TRBD2
TGTGCCAGCAGCTTAGGGCTAGCGGTCTACAATGAGCAGTTCTTC
CASSLGLAVYNEQFF
>TRBV3-1|many|TRBJ2-1|NA
TGTGCCAGCAGCCAAACCGGGGTGCACAATGAGCAGTTCTTC
CASSQTGVHNEQFF
>TRBV4-3|many|TRBJ2-1|TRBD2
TGCGCCAGCAGCAAAGCGGGAGTACCTGAGCAGTTCTTC
CASSKAGVPEQFF
>TRBV6-1|NA|TRBJ2-4|NA
TGTGCCAGCATGGAGGGGGGGGTCAAAAACATTCAGTACTTC
CASMEGGVKNIQYF
>TRBV28|many|TRBJ2-2|NA
TGTGCCAGCTCAAACACCGGGGAGCTGTTTTTT
CASSNTGELFF
>TRBV6-1|many|TRBJ2-7|NA
TGTGCCAGCAGCCGGGACGAGTCCTACGAGCAGTACTTC
CASSRDESYEQYF
>TRBV5-1|many|TRBJ2-3|NA
TGCGCCAGCAGTGAGGGGGAAATCCCAGATACGCAGTATTTT
CASSEGEIPDTQYF
>TRBV7-9|many|TRBJ1-4|NA
TGTGCCAGCGACCGACCCAACTTCGGTGAAAAACTGTTTTTT
CASDRPNFGEKLFF
>TRBV4-2|many|TRBJ2-7|TRBD2
TGTGCCAGCAGCCAAGGACTAGCGGGCTTAACCTCCTACGAGCAGTACTTC
CASSQGLAGLTSYEQYF
>TRBV20-1|many|TRBJ2-1|TRBD2
TGCAGTGCTAGCGGGAGGGGGGTCTACAATGAGCAGTTCTTC
CSASGRGVYNEQFF
>TRBV5-1|many|TRBJ2-7|NA
TGCGCCAGCAGCCCCGGGACGGGACCCTACGAGCAGTACTTC
CASSPGTGPYEQYF
>TRBV12-3/TRBV12-4|many|TRBJ2-7|NA
TGTGCCAGCAGCCAAGGGGGCGAGCAGTACTTC
CASSQGGEQYF
>TRBV11-2|many|TRBJ2-7|NA
TGTGCCAGCAGCTTGGGGCCAAGCCCGAGATACGAGCAGTACTTC
CASSLGPSPRYEQYF
>TRBV12-3/TRBV12-4|many|TRBJ1-4|NA
TGTGCCAGCAGTTCGACCCCTTTAATAAGAGAAAAACTGTTTTTT
CASSSTPLIREKLFF
>TRBV28|many|TRBJ2-1|NA
TGTGCCAGCAGTCCGGACTCGAGCGATGAGCAGTTCTTC
CASSPDSSDEQFF
>TRBV15|many|TRBJ2-2|TRBD1
TGTGCCACCAGCAGATGGGGACAGGGGGCCAACACCGGGGAGCTGTTTTTT
CATSRWGQGANTGELFF
>TRBV6-6|many|TRBJ2-5|NA
TGTGCCAGCAGTACGGGGACTCTGACACAAGAGACCCAGTACTTC
CASSTGTLTQETQYF
>TRBV20-1|many|TRBJ2-5|NA
TGCAGTGCCTCTCTACCTATACTAGAAAAAGAGACCCAGTACTTC
CSASLPILEKETQYF
>TRBV5-1|many|TRBJ2-5|NA
TGCGCCAGCAGCCGGAGTTACCTACCAGGGCAGACCCAGTACTTC
CASSRSYLPGQTQYF
>TRBV19|many|TRBJ2-7|TRBD2
TGTGCCAGCCGGGATGGACTAGCGGGAGTAGGAGAGCAGTACTTC
CASRDGLAGVGEQYF
>TRBV7-9|NA|TRBJ2-1|NA
TGTGCCAGCAGCTTACGCGAGGAGTTCTTC
CASSLREEFF
>TRBV13|many|TRBJ2-3|TRBD2
TGTGCCAGCAGCTTAATAGCGGGAGGGCGAGATACGCAGTATTTT
CASSLIAGGRDTQYF
>TRBV5-1|many|TRBJ1-5|NA
TGCGCCAGCAGCTCAGCCGACAGGAGGGTAAGACCCCAGCATTTT
CASSSADRRVRPQHF
>TRBV29-1|many|TRBJ2-5|NA
TGCAGCGTCGGTGAGGGGGAGACCCAGTACTTC
CSVGEGETQYF
>TRBV5-1|many|TRBJ2-7|NA
TGCGCCAGCAGCTCCACAGGAGCCGGTACCGAGCAGTACTTC
CASSSTGAGTEQYF
>TRBV9|many|TRBJ2-3|NA
TGTGCCAGCAGCGCAGAGACAGATACGCAGTATTTT
CASSAETDTQYF
>TRBV6-2/TRBV6-3|many|TRBJ1-5|NA
TGTGCCAGCAGTTACGAGATCGCGTACGGAGGGGGCAATCAGCCCCAGCATTTT
CASSYEIAYGGGNQPQHF
>TRBV20-1|many|TRBJ2-1|TRBD2
TGCAGTGCTAGACCCGTGACTAGCGGGAGAATTAATGAGCAGTTCTTC
CSARPVTSGRINEQFF
>TRBV12-5|many|TRBJ2-1|NA
TGTGCTAGTGGTTTCCTTATATCTGGGGACTCTAACTACAATGAGCAGTTCTTC
CASGFLISGDSNYNEQFF
>TRBV13|many|TRBJ1-1|NA
TGTGCCAGCTCGGGAAGGAGGTCTGAAGCTTTCTTT
CASSGRRSEAFF
>TRBV4-1|many|TRBJ1-5|TRBD1
TGCGCCAGCAGCCAAGCACAGGGGGGGGATCAGCCCCAGCATTTT
CASSQAQGGDQPQHF
>TRBV19|many|TRBJ2-7|NA
TGTGCCAGTAGTCGGGGGCAGGGCATCACCTACGAGCAGTACTTC
CASSRGQGITYEQYF
>TRBV27|many|TRBJ2-5|NA
TGTGCCAGCAGTTTCGGACTCCAAGAGACCCAGTACTTC
CASSFGLQETQYF
>TRBV6-6|many|TRBJ2-3|NA
TGTGCCAGCAGTTACTCACTTGATACGCAGTATTTT
CASSYSLDTQYF
>TRBV4-3|many|TRBJ2-7|TRBD1
TGCGCCAGCAGCCAAGAATCCCCCCGGGACAGCACAGGCCACGAGCAGTACTTC
CASSQESPRDSTGHEQYF
>TRBV10-3|many|TRBJ1-1|NA
TGTGCCATCAGTGAGCCCCTCCCGACCGGGATCATGCCTGAAGCTTTCTTT
CAISEPLPTGIMPEAFF
>TRBV6-5|many|TRBJ2-5|NA
TGTGCCAGCAGTCCATCCCCCGGGGTCCAAGAGACCCAGTACTTC
CASSPSPGVQETQYF
>TRBV6-2/TRBV6-3|many|TRBJ2-1|TRBD2
TGTGCCAGCAGGCTACTAGCGGGAGCTGACAATGAGCAGTTCTTC
CASRLLAGADNEQFF
>TRBV7-9|many|TRBJ2-5|NA
TGTGCCAGCGAGGGCAGTCTTCAAGAGACCCAGTACTTC
CASEGSLQETQYF
>TRBV9|many|TRBJ1-2|NA
TGTGCCAGCAGCGCCGCAGGAAGGGCTGGCTACACCTTC
CASSAAGRAGYTF
>TRBV4-1|many|TRBJ2-1|TRBD2
TGCGCCAGCAGCCAAGTTAGCCAGGTAGCGGGAGGGCCAAAGTCCTACAATGAGCAGTTCTTC
CASSQVSQVAGGPKSYNEQFF
>TRBV4-2|many|TRBJ2-7|NA
TGTGCCAGCAGCCAAGAGGCAGCAGCGAGTAACTACGAGCAGTACTTC
CASSQEAAASNYEQYF
>TRBV28|many|TRBJ2-1|NA
TGTGCCAGCAGCGGCCTCCGAAATGAGCAGTTCTTC
CASSGLRNEQFF
>TRBV5-1|many|TRBJ2-7|NA
TGCGCCAGCCGACGGGACATCTACGAGCAGTACTTC
CASRRDIYEQYF
>TRBV7-2|many|TRBJ2-5|NA
TGTGCCAGCAGCAGGAGGGACAACCAAGAGACCCAGTACTTC
CASSRRDNQETQYF
>TRBV14|many|TRBJ2-1|NA
TGTGCCAGCAGCCAAATGGGGTACAATGAGCAGTTCTTC
CASSQMGYNEQFF
>TRBV20-1|many|TRBJ2-7|TRBD2
TGCAGTGCTGCGGGACTAGCGGGAGGCTACGAGCAGTACTTC
CSAAGLAGGYEQYF
>TRBV29-1|many|TRBJ2-2|TRBD2
TGCAGCGTTGAATTCGCGGGAGGGCCCGCCGGGGAGCTGTTTTTT
CSVEFAGGPAGELFF